What follows describes a single T cell receptor beta chain. Its antigen is unidentified. Produced via immunoSEQ multiplex PCR; TCRdb's table is partial and in-frame only. The sample contains roughly 480,000 clones, 79% of which appear only once. Per the germline V gene, CDR1 is LNHDA and CDR2 is SQIVND (reference sequence). CDR3 length: 17 residues. The V gene end was trimmed by 5 bases and the J gene end by 6 bases; junction bases not matched to a gene: 14. This specimen comes from a study of shared clonotypes between healthy human individuals. The study's findings and limits: Clonotype sharing across donors was expected to vary with sequencing depth. Sampling included only blood; tissue repertoires likely differ.

The sequenced material came from PBMCs. This rearrangement joins TRBV19 to TRBJ2-1; TRBD2 matches at 9 bases. This clonotype originated in a woman in her thirties or forties in good health. Some clones in this sample may be carry-over from other donors' samples. CDR3 region: CASSFKLAGHPSNEQFF. CDR3 DNA: TGTGCCAGTAGTTTTAAGCTAGCGGGACACCCCTCCAATGAGCAGTTCTTC. The full variable domain, in which reference TRBV19 and TRBJ2-1 provide the parts outside the CDR3, is DGGITQSPKYLFRKEGQNVTLSCEQNLNHDAMYWYRQDPGQGLRLIYYSQIVNDFQKGDIAEGYSVSREKKESFPLTVTSAQKNPTAFYLCASSFKLAGHPSNEQFFGPGTRLTVL.